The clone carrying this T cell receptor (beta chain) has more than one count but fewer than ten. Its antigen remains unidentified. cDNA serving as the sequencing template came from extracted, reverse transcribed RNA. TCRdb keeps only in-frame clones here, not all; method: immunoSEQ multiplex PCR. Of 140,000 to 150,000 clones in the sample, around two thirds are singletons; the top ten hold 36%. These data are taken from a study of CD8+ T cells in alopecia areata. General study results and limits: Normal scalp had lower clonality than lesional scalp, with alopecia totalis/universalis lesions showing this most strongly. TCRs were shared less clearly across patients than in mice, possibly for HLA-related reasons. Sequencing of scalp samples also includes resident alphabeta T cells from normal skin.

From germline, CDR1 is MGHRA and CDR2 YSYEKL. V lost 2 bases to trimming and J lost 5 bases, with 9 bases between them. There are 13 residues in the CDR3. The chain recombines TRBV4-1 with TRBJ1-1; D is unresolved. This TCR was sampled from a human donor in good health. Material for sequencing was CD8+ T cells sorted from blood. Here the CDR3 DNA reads TGCGCCAGCAGCCAATTCATAGCTACTGAAGCTTTCTTT. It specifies CASSQFIATEAFF.